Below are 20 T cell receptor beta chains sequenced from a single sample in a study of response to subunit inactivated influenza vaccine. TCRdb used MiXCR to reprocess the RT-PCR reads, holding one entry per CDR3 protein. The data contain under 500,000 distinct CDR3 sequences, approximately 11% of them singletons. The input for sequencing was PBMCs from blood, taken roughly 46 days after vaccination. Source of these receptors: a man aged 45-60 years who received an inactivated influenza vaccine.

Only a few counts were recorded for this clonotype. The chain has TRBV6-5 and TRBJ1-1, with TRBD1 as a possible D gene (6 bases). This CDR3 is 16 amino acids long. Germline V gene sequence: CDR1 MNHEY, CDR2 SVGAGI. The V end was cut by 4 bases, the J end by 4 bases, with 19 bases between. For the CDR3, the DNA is TGTGCCAGCAGTTTTCCCTGGGGGGGGCGAGGCACTGAAGCTTTCTTT. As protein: CASSFPWGGRGTEAFF.

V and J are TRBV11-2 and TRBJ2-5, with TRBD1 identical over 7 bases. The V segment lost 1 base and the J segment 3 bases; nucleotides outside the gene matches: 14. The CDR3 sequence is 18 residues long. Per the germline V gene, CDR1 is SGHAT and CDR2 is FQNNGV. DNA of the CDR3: TGTGCCAGCAGCTTAGTAGTGGTCGGGACAGAAAGCAAAGAGACCCAGTACTTC. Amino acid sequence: CASSLVVVGTESKETQYF.

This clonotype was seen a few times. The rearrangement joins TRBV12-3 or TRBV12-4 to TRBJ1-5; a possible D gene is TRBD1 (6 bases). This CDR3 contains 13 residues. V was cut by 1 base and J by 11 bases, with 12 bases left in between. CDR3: CASSLGRGSAQHF. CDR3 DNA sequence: TGTGCCAGCAGTTTAGGAAGGGGGTCAGCCCAGCATTTT.

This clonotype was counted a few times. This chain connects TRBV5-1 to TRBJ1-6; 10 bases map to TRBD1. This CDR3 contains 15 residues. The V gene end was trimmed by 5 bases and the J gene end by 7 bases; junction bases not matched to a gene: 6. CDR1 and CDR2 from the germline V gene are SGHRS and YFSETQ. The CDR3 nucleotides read TGCGCCAGCAGTTTACCGGGACAGGGGAATTCACCCCTCCACTTT. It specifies CASSLPGQGNSPLHF.

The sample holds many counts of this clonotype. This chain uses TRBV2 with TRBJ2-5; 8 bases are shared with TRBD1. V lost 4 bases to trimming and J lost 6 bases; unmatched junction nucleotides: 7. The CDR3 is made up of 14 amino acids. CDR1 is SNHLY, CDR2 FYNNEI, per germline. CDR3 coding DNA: TGTGCCAGCAGTGGACAGGGGAGGACGAAGACCCAGTACTTC. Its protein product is CASSGQGRTKTQYF.

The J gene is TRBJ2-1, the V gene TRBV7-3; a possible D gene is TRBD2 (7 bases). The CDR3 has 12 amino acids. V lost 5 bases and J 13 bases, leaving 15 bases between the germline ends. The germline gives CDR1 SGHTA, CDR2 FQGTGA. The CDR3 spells CASSPGGGPQFF. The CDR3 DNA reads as TGTGCCAGCAGCCCAGGCGGGGGCCCACAGTTCTTC.

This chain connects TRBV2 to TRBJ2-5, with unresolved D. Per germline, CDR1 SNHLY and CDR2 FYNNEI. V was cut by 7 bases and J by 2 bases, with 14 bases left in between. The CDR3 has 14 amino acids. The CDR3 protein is CASTAILGQETQYF. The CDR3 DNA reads TGTGCCAGCACCGCGATTTTGGGGCAAGAGACCCAGTACTTC.

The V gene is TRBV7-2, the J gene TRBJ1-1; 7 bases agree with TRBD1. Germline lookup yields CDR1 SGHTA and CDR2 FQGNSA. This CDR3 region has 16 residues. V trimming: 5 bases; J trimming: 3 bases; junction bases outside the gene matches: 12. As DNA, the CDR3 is TGTGCCAGCAGCCCTTTTTTAGGGGGCGCTTACACTGAAGCTTTCTTT. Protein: CASSPFLGGAYTEAFF.

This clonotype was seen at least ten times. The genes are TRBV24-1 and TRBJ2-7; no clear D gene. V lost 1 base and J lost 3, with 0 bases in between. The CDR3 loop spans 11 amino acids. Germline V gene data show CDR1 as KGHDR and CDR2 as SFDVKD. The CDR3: CATSDFYEQYF. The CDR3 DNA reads TGTGCCACCAGTGATTTCTACGAGCAGTACTTC.

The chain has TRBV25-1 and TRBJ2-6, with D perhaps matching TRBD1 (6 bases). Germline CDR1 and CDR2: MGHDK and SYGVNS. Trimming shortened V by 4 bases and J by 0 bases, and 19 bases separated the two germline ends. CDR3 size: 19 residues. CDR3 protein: CASSGLNRVDNSGANVLTF. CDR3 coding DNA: TGTGCCAGCAGTGGACTCAACAGGGTTGACAACTCTGGGGCCAACGTCCTGACTTTC. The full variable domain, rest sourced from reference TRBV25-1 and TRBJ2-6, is EADIYQTPRYLVIGTGKKITLECSQTMGHDKMYWYQQDPGMELHLIHYSYGVNSTEKGDLSSESTVSRIRTEHFPLTLESARPSHTSQYLCASSGLNRVDNSGANVLTFGAGSRLTVL.

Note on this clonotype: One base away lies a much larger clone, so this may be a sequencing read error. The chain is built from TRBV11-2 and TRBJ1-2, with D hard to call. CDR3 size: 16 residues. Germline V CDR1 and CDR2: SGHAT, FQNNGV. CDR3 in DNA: TGTGCCATCAGCACTCGTACTGGAGCTACTAACTATGGCTACACCTTC. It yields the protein CAISTRTGATNYGYTF.

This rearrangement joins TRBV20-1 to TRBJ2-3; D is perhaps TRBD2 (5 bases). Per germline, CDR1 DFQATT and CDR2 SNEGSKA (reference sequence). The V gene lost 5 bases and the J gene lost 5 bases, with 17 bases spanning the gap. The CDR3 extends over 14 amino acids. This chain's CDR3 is CSAPPRYGRDTQYF. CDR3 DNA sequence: TGCAGTGCTCCTCCCAGGTATGGGAGAGATACGCAGTATTTT.

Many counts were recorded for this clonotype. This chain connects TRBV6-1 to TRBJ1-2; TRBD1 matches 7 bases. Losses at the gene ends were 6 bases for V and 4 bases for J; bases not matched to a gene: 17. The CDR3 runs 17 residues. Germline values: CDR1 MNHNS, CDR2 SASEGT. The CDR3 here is CASSQTGSHSLGYGYTF. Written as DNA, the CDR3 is TGTGCCAGCAGCCAGACAGGGTCGCATAGTTTGGGCTATGGCTACACCTTC.

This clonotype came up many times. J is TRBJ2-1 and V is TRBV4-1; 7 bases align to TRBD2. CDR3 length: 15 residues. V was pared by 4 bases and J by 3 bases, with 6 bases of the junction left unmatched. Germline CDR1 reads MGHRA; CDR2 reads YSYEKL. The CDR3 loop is CASSRGASGYNEQFF. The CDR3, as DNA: TGCGCCAGCAGCCGGGGAGCTAGCGGCTACAATGAGCAGTTCTTC.

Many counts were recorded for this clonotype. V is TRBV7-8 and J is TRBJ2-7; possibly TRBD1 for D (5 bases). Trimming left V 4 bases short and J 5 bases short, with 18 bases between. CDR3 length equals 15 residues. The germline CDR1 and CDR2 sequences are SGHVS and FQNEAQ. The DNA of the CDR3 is TGTGCCAGCAGCTCTACCGAAGGGGCGCAGGACGAGCAGTACTTC. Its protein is CASSSTEGAQDEQYF.

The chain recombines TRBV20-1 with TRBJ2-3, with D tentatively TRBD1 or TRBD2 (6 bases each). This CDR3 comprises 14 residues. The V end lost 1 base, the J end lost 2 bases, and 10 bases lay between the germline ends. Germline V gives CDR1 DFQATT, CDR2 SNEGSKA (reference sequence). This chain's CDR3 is CSARVGGPTDTQYF. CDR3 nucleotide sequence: TGCAGTGCTAGAGTGGGGGGCCCCACAGATACGCAGTATTTT.

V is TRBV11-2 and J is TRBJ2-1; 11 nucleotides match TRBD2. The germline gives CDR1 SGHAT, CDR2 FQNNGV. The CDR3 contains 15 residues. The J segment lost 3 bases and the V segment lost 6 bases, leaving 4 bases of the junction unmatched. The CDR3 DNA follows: TGTGCCAGCAGGCCACTAGCGGGGGACTACAATGAGCAGTTCTTC. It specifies CASRPLAGDYNEQFF.

CDR3 loop: CASRRGGFGNEQFF. The CDR3 nucleotides are TGTGCCAGCAGGAGGGGGGGATTCGGCAATGAGCAGTTCTTC. The chain carries TRBV7-9 and TRBJ2-1, with D possibly being TRBD2 (7 bases). Germline CDR1 and CDR2: SEHNR and FQNEAQ (reference sequence). Trimming left V 6 bases short and J 6 bases short, with 15 bases between. The CDR3 has 14 amino acids.

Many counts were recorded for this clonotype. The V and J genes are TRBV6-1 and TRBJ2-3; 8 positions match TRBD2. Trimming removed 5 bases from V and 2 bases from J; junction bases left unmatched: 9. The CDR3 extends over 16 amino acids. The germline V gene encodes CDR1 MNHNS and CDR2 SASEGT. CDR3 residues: CASSTTSGRITDTQYF. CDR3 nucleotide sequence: TGTGCCAGCAGTACCACTAGCGGACGCATCACAGATACGCAGTATTTT.

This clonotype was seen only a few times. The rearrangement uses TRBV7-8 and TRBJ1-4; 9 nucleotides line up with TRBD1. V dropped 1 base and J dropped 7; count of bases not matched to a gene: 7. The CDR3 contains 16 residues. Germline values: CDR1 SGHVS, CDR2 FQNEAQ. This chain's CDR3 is CASSLDPGTGFEKLFF. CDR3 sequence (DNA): TGTGCCAGCAGCTTAGACCCCGGGACAGGGTTTGAAAAACTGTTTTTT. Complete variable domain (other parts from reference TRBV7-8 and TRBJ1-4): GAGVSQSPRYKVAKRGQDVALRCDPISGHVSLFWYQQALGQGPEFLTYFQNEAQLDKSGLPSDRFFAERPEGSVSTLKIQRTQQEDSAVYLCASSLDPGTGFEKLFFGSGTQLSVL.